This T cell receptor (beta chain) derives from a study of follicular helper T cells after annual influenza vaccination. Remarks on this clone: Its target is not known.

Documented time point: 2015-2016 season, 7 days after influenza vaccination. Adults received seasonal inactivated influenza vaccine, with sorted blood CD4 subsets sequenced before and after. Survey level resolution was used for TCRB sequencing. Profiling relied on immunoSEQ multiplex PCR, and the TCRdb table lists in-frame clones only, not all of them. Of roughly 10,000 clones in the sample, around four fifths are singletons; the top ten hold 0.4%. Per the germline V gene, CDR1 is MDHEN and CDR2 is SYDVKM. CDR3 size: 16 residues. Trimming took 1 base from V and 2 from J, leaving 15 bases between them. Study-level results: Productive TCRB sequences came from only roughly 10-23% of cells. ICOS+CD38+ cTfh clonality tracked population frequency, and its change tracked circulating plasmablast change.

The chain couples TRBV28 to TRBJ2-7, with TRBD1 as a possible D gene (5 bases). Sequences were derived from CXCR5- memory CD4+ T cells sorted from blood, sampled 7 days after influenza vaccination. This clonotype was sampled from an adult who received the influenza vaccine. The CDR3 nucleotides read TGTGCCAGCAGTTTATCCTCCCCAGGGAAGACCTACGAGCAGTACTTC. This codes for CASSLSSPGKTYEQYF.